Following are 4 T cell receptor beta chains from one sample sequenced in a study of cytomegalovirus exposure and HLA in healthy donors. PCR primers comprised 60 Vbeta and 13 Jbeta primers. Here immunoSEQ multiplex PCR was the method, and the copy in TCRdb shows in-frame clones only, minus some. The top ten clones hold less than 1.5% of a sample with roughly 170,000 clones, over 70% of them seen once. The sample consisted of PBMCs. All receptors come from a woman aged 25 to 39 in good health and CMV-seropositive.

In its sample, this clone was seen once. The V call is TRBV28, the J call TRBJ1-1; 7 bases are a match to TRBD1. Germline lookup yields CDR1 MDHEN and CDR2 SYDVKM. This CDR3 is built from 15 residues. V dropped 4 bases and J dropped 5; count of bases not matched to a gene: 10. The chain's CDR3 is CASSYRRGRGTEAFF. CDR3 DNA sequence: TGTGCCAGCAGTTACAGAAGGGGGCGCGGGACTGAAGCTTTCTTT.

DNA for the CDR3: TGTGCCAGCGCGGGGACAGCTACCGGGGAGCTGTTTTTT. Protein product: CASAGTATGELFF. The chain is built from TRBV11-3 and TRBJ2-2, with D perhaps TRBD1 (7 bases). Germline V lookup: CDR1 SGHNT, CDR2 YENEEA. This CDR3 is 13 amino acids long. V lost 8 bases and J lost 5, with 12 bases in between.

V usage is TRBV27 and J usage is TRBJ1-1; no clear D. V was shortened by 10 bases and J by 1 base, with 13 bases between the two germline ends. There are 13 residues in the CDR3. Looked up from germline, CDR1 is MNHEY and CDR2 is SMNVEV (reference sequence). CDR3 sequence: CATFLRENTEAFF. CDR3 coding DNA: TGTGCCACCTTCCTCCGAGAGAACACTGAAGCTTTCTTT.

In this sample, this clone turned up once. The chain links TRBV10-3 to TRBJ1-2; 12 nucleotides line up with TRBD1. Germline CDR1 reads ENHRY; CDR2 reads SYGVKD. The CDR3 loop spans 14 amino acids. Trimming took 10 bases from V and 7 from J; bases not matched to a gene: 10. DNA of the CDR3: TGTGCCACCCGCCCGGGACAGGGGGCAGTTGGCTACACCTTC. Amino acids: CATRPGQGAVGYTF.